This T cell receptor beta chain is from a study of metastatic and nonmetastatic thyroid tumors. Study results and caveats: Compared with benign nodules, malignant thyroid tumors were reported to have significantly higher TCR beta diversity in both blood and tumor.

Methods used by the authors: In papillary thyroid cancer, a distant-metastasis classifier was built using CDR3 differences across clinicopathological groups. TCRdb re-called the PCR reads with MiXCR. The V and J calls follow TCRdb's processing rather than the paper's. The profile shows 20,000 or so clones, about a third of them singletons. This clone showed up many times. Its antigen is still unknown. The missing conserved phenylalanine or tryptophan at the end of this CDR3 makes a read error likely. Patients were all untreated before their thyroid surgery. The CDR3 sequence is 17 residues long. V dropped 3 bases and J dropped 4; count of bases not matched to a gene: 5. Germline CDR1 reads KGHDR; CDR2 reads SFDVKD.

Sequenced: blood. The TCR originated in a male donor with papillary thyroid cancer or a benign thyroid nodule (not recorded which). Some clones in this sample may be carry-over from other donors' samples. The V and J genes are TRBV24-1 and TRBJ2-1; 13 bases are a match to TRBD2. The CDR3 DNA follows: TGTGCCACCAGTGATAGGACTAGCGGGAGCGTTTACAATGAGCAGTTCGTC. This translates into CATSDRTSGSVYNEQFV.